This TCR beta chain is from a study of blood T cell repertoires in COVID-19. Background on the study: T cells, B-cell-depleted T cells, or PBMCs supplied cDNA or gDNA.

V lost 0 bases and J lost 8, with 14 bases in between. The CDR3 has 14 amino acids. From germline, CDR1 is SGDLS and CDR2 YYNGEE. Here immunoSEQ multiplex PCR was the method, and the copy in TCRdb shows in-frame clones only, minus some. The data hold more than 250,000 clones, with around 85% observed a single time. Residents of 24 US areas, aged about 18 to 89 years, made up the participants. Recovered status applied to Cohort 3 donors who had two consecutive negative PCRs. It also applied to those with clearance or with symptom resolution. The clonotype comes from a man aged 30 to 45 who had recovered from COVID-19. The V gene is TRBV9, the J gene TRBJ1-2, with D tentatively TRBD1 (6 bases). The specimen was PBMCs or T cells enriched from blood (not recorded which). The CDR3, as DNA: TGTGCCAGCAGCGTAGAGTCTCAGGGGCAGGGCTACACCTTC. Residues: CASSVESQGQGYTF.